The following is a TCR beta chain sequence with its context. Its antigen is as yet unknown. The sample is drawn from a study of T-cell memory formation after mild COVID-19. Trimming stripped 3 bases from V and 2 bases from J, with 9 bases between. The CDR3 contains 13 residues. CDR1 and CDR2 from the germline V gene are DFQATT and SNEGSKA (reference sequence). In TCRdb, the 5' RACE reads were re-called with MiXCR into one record per CDR3 protein. The sample lists about 15,000 distinct CDR3 sequences, about 21% seen once, with around 54% in the top ten. General study results and limits: Mainly CM and EM harbored the contracting CD4+ clones; mainly EMRA harbored the CD8+ ones.

Specimen: PBMCs or a T cell subset sorted from them (not recorded which). The chain joins TRBV20-1 to TRBJ2-3; D not resolved. This clonotype was obtained from a man between 18 and 29 years old who had mild COVID-19 (a few samples of this study predate the infection). Cell type and time point are not known. CDR3 in amino acids: CSASDWDTDTQYF. The CDR3, as DNA: TGCAGTGCTAGTGACTGGGACACAGATACGCAGTATTTT.